The clone carrying this T cell receptor (beta chain) was recorded at least ten times. The antigen is not known. TCR beta CDR3 region amplification was performed from RNA transcripts. When the TCR CDR3 underwent first-round RT-PCR, the HTBI primer set was used. TCRdb analysed the multiplex PCR reads with MiXCR anew, one entry per CDR3 protein. The sample carries nearly 600,000 distinct CDR3 sequences, approximately 15% recorded once. The CDR3 extends over 13 amino acids. V was trimmed by 5 bases and J by 0 bases, leaving 10 bases between them. Germline values: CDR1 SQVTM, CDR2 ANQGSEA. Patients aged 18 to 65 had newly diagnosed hyperthyroidism of under 2 months' duration. Exclusions: uncontrolled infection, other autoimmune disease, pregnancy, lactation. This specimen belongs to a study of T cells in Graves' hyperthyroidism and ophthalmopathy. Overall study results and limits: Most thyroid-expanded clonotypes above 0.001 were also found in blood. Separating ophthalmopathy from stable hyperthyroidism was achieved by a 13 V-J model.

The rearrangement links TRBV29-1 to TRBJ1-1; no clear D. The sample comprised blood. The sequence came from a woman in her thirties with Graves' hyperthyroidism that later progressed to Graves' ophthalmopathy. Here the CDR3 DNA reads TGCAGCGTTCGAGGGCGGATGAACACTGAAGCTTTCTTT. Translating gives CSVRGRMNTEAFF.